This TCR beta chain comes out of a study of T cells after posttransplantation cyclophosphamide. Study-level points and caveats: TRB overlap between skin or GI tissue T cells and blood was limited. Recipient CMV seropositivity and CMV reactivation strongly tracked TRB clonality. Donor CD8+ memory clones often dominated recipient blood repertoires at later times.

Concerning this clone: Its matching antigen is unknown.

A marrow graft followed busulfan-fludarabine conditioning, with cyclophosphamide on days +3 and +4. Some clones are missing from TCRdb's copy, which holds only in-frame ones; the method was immunoSEQ multiplex PCR. The data contain about 7,100 clones, 70% to 75% of them singletons. The TCR was taken from a young adult male patient who received an allogeneic stem cell transplant from a related donor, was CMV-positive, and had acute GVHD only. Some T cells may arise from the graft donor. Here the sequenced sample was PBMCs, taken around 1,400 days after allogeneic stem cell transplant with posttransplant cyclophosphamide.

For the CDR3, the DNA is TGTGCCAGCAGCCCGCGGACGCTCAGGGGGAACACTGAAGCTTTCTTT. Its translation is CASSPRTLRGNTEAFF. V usage is TRBV7-2 and J usage is TRBJ1-1; D perhaps matches TRBD1 (6 bases). Trimming stripped 5 bases from V and 1 base from J, with 17 bases between. CDR3 length: 16 amino acids. CDR1 and CDR2 from the germline V gene are SGHTA and FQGNSA.